This T cell receptor beta chain was identified in a study of cytomegalovirus exposure and HLA in healthy donors. Overall study findings and caveats: A later analysis found most CMV-associated TCR beta chains apparently HLA-restricted. Earlier analysis yielded a pattern in which most TCR beta V segments were productive about 87% or about 30% of the time. In vitro data verified three CMV-associated chains as specific for CMV antigens.

A word on this clone: The antigen remains undetermined.

The PCR ran on 60 Vbeta and 13 Jbeta primers. Here immunoSEQ multiplex PCR was the method, and the copy in TCRdb shows in-frame clones only, minus some. The sample includes 65,000 to 90,000 clones, roughly four fifths of them seen just once. The germline V and J ends were trimmed by 5 bases and 0 bases, with 7 bases remaining between them. Germline-derived CDR1 and CDR2 are SGHDN and FVKESK. The CDR3 length is 14 residues. This chain links TRBV14 with TRBJ2-2, with D tentatively TRBD2 (5 bases). The sequenced sample was PBMCs. The source is a man aged 18 to 29 in good health and CMV-seronegative. The CDR3 sequence is CASSVLANTGELFF. For the CDR3, the DNA is TGTGCCAGCAGCGTACTAGCGAACACCGGGGAGCTGTTTTTT.